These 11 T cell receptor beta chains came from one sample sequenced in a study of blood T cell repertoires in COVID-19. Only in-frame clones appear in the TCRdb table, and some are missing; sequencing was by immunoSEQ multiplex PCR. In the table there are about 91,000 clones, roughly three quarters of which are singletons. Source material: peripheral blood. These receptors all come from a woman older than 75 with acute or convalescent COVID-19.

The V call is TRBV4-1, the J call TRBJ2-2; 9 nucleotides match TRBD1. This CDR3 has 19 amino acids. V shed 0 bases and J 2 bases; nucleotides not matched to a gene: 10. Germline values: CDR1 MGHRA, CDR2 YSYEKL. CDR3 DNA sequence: TGCGCCAGCAGCCAAGAACGGGACAGGGTAACCTCTAACACCGGGGAGCTGTTTTTT. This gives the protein CASSQERDRVTSNTGELFF.

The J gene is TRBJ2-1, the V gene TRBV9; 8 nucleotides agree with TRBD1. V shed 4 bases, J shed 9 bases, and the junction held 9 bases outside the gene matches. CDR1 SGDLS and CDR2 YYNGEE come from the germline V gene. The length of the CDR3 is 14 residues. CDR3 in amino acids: CASSTLTGVSEQFF. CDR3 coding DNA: TGTGCCAGCAGCACGCTGACAGGGGTGAGTGAGCAGTTCTTC. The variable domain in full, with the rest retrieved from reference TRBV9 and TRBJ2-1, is DSGVTQTPKHLITATGQRVTLRCSPRSGDLSVYWYQQSLDQGLQFLIQYYNGEERAKGNILERFSAQQFPDLHSELNLSSLELGDSALYFCASSTLTGVSEQFFGPGTRLTVL.

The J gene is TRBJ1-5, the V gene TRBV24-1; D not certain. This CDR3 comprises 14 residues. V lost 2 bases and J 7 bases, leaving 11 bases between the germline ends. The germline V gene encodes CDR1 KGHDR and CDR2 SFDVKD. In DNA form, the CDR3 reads TGTGCCACCAGTGATTCAGTGGGGAGCCAGCCCCAGCATTTT. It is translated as CATSDSVGSQPQHF.

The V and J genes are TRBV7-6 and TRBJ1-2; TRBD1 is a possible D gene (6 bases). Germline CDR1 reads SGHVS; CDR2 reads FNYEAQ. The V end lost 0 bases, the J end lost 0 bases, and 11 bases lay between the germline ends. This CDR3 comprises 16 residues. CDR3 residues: CASSLAPGHPNYGYTF. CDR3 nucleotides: TGTGCCAGCAGCTTAGCCCCGGGACACCCTAACTATGGCTACACCTTC.

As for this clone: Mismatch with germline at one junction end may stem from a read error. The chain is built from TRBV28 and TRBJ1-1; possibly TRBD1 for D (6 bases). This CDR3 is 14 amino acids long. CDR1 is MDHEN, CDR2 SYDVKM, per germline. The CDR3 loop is CASSAGTPDRYVGF. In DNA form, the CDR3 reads TGTGCCAGCAGCGCCGGGACACCGGATCGATATGTGGGGTTT.

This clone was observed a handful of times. The CDR3 here is CASSRTSGGAGEQFF. The CDR3 region has the DNA TGTGCCAGCAGCCGGACTAGCGGGGGGGCGGGTGAGCAGTTCTTC. V gene TRBV6-2 or TRBV6-3 combines with J gene TRBJ2-1; the match to TRBD2 covers 15 bases. The CDR3 has 15 residues. The germline CDR1 and CDR2 sequences are MNHEY and SVGEGT. With V trimmed by 6 bases and J by 9 bases, 6 bases remained unmatched.

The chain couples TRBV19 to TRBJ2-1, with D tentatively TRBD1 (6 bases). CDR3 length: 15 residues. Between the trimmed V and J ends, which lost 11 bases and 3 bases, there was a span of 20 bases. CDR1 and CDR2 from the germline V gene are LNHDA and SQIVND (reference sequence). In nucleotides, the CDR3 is TGTGCCTCCAATAGGGACGGGACAAACTACAATGAGCAGTTCTTC. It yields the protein CASNRDGTNYNEQFF.

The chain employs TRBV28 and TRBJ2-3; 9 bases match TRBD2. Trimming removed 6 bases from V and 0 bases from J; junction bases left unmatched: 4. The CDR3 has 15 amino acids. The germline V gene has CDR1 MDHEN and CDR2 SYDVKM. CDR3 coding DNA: TGTGCCAGCAGACATAGCGGGGGAAGCACAGATACGCAGTATTTT. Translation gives CASRHSGGSTDTQYF.

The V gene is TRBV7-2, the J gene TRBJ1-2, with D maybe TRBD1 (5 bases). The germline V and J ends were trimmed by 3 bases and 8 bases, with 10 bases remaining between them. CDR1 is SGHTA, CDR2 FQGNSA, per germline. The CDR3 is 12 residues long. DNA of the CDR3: TGTGCCAGCAGCTTGCTGGGGCAAGGCTACACCTTC. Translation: CASSLLGQGYTF.

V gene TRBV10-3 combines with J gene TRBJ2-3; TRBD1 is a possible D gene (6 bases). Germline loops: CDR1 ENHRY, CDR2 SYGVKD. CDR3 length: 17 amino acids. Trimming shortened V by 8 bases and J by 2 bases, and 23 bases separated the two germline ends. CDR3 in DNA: TGTGCCATCGGCACCCAGCAGGGGCCGGAGGCCACAGATACGCAGTATTTT. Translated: CAIGTQQGPEATDTQYF.

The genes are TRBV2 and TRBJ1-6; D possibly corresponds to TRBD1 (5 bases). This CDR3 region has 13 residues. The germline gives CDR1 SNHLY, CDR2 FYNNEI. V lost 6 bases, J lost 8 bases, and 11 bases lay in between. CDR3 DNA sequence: TGTGCCAGCAGCCAGGGAAGATATTCACCCCTCCACTTT. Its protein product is CASSQGRYSPLHF.